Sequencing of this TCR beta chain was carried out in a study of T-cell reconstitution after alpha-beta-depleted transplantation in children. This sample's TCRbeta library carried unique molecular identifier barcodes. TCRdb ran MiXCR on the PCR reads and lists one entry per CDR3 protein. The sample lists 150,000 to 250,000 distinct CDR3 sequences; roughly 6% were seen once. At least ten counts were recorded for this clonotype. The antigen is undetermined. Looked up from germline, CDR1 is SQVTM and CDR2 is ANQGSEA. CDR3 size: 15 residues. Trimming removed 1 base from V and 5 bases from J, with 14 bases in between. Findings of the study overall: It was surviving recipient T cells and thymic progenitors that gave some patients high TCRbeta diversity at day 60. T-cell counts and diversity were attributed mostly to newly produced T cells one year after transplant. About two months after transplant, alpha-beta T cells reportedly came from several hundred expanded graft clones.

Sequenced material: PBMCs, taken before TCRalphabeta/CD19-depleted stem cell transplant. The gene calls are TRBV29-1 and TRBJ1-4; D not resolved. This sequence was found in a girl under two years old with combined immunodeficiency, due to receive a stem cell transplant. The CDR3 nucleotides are TGCAGCGTTGAAGCCCATGGGGAGTTAAATGAAAAACTGTTTTTT. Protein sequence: CSVEAHGELNEKLFF.